A selection of T cell receptor beta chains follows, all from one sample in a study of blood T cell repertoires in COVID-19. Profiling relied on immunoSEQ multiplex PCR, and the TCRdb table lists in-frame clones only, not all of them. The sample includes 200,000 to 300,000 clones, about 89% of them seen just once. Sequencing was performed on peripheral blood. These receptors were taken from a man aged 35 to 55 who had recovered from COVID-19. Each CDR3 is given with its conserved first and last residue. The order of the fields is J gene, D gene, V gene, clone size, CDR3 DNA, CDR3 protein. The D gene is left open where the match is weak. Size is stated for part of the rows, as once, few or many counts, or as a class when the clone is expanded.

>TRBJ1-4|TRBD1|TRBV6-5|-
TGTGCCAGCAGGAAATGGGGAGGACAGGAAGAAAAACTGTTTTTT
CASRKWGGQEEKLFF
>TRBJ2-1|-|TRBV6-4|-
TGTGCCAGCAGTGACTCGACAGGTAACTACAATGAGCAGTTCTTC
CASSDSTGNYNEQFF
>TRBJ2-3|-|TRBV28|-
TGTGCCAGCAGTTTACCTAGAGGGGGTGGGGCCCACCATACGCAGTATTTT
CASSLPRGGGAHHTQYF
>TRBJ1-1|TRBD1|TRBV7-9|-
TGTGCCAGCAGCTTGAGGACAGGGAGGCACACTGAAGCTTTCTTT
CASSLRTGRHTEAFF
>TRBJ1-4|-|TRBV7-3|few
TGTGCCAGCAGCCCGGGAAGGGTCGGGATCCTGCGGGAAAAACTGTTTTTT
CASSPGRVGILREKLFF
>TRBJ1-1|-|TRBV6-6|-
TGTGCCAGCAGCTCTGATAGATCTGAAGCTTTCTTT
CASSSDRSEAFF
>TRBJ1-1|-|TRBV7-9|-
TGTGCCAGCAGCTCCCGACAGGCTACTGAAGCTTTCTTT
CASSSRQATEAFF
>TRBJ2-5|-|TRBV29-1|-
TGCAGCGTTGTTCGGGGGTATGGAGAGACCCAGTACTTC
CSVVRGYGETQYF
>TRBJ2-1|TRBD1|TRBV5-4|-
TGTGCCAGCTCCGGACAGGGGGGCTACAATGAGCAGTTCTTC
CASSGQGGYNEQFF
>TRBJ2-1|-|TRBV6-5|once
TGTGCCAGCAGTTACGGACCACCGGGACTGTACAATGAGCAGTTCTTC
CASSYGPPGLYNEQFF
>TRBJ1-1|-|TRBV9|-
TGTGCCAGCAGCGTAGGTTTAAGCGCTGAAGCTTTCTTT
CASSVGLSAEAFF
>TRBJ1-4|-|TRBV4-3|-
TGCGCCAGCAGCCAAGAAGGAGTCGCTAATGAAAAACTGTTTTTT
CASSQEGVANEKLFF
>TRBJ2-1|TRBD2|TRBV3-1/TRBV3-2|-
TGTGCCAGCAGCCATTCAGGACTAGCGGAAAACTCCTACAATGAGCAGTTCTTC
CASSHSGLAENSYNEQFF
>TRBJ1-5|TRBD1|TRBV5-5|few
TGTGCCAGCAGCGGTCAACAGGGGGCTGGAAGCAATCAGCCCCAGCATTTT
CASSGQQGAGSNQPQHF
>TRBJ2-1|-|TRBV27|-
TGTGCCAGCAGTACAAGACAGGGGGATGATATAGCGGGAGGCAATGAGCAGTTCTTC
CASSTRQGDDIAGGNEQFF
>TRBJ1-5|-|TRBV7-2|once
TGTGCCAGCAGCTTAGTTGTAGCCCGATATCAGCCCCAGCATTTT
CASSLVVARYQPQHF
>TRBJ2-7|TRBD2|TRBV7-2|-
TGTGCCAGCAGCTTAGTGGCTAGCGGGGCACCTAACGAGCAGTACTTC
CASSLVASGAPNEQYF
>TRBJ2-1|TRBD2|TRBV10-3|-
TGTGCCATCAGCGGACTAGCGGGGGGCCATGAGCAGTTCTTC
CAISGLAGGHEQFF
>TRBJ1-2|-|TRBV12-2|-
TGTGCAAGTCGCTTAAGGCCAGCGCGAGGCTACACCTTC
CASRLRPARGYTF
>TRBJ2-7|-|TRBV7-2|-
TGTGCCAGCAGCTCGACCAGGAATACCGAGCAGTACTTC
CASSSTRNTEQYF
>TRBJ1-1|TRBD1|TRBV10-2|-
TGCGCCAGCAGACTGACAGGGGACACTGAAGCTTTCTTT
CASRLTGDTEAFF
>TRBJ2-5|TRBD2|TRBV11-3|once
TGTGCCAGCAGCTCCGTGAGAATAGCGGGGGGGGAGGAGACCCAGTACTTC
CASSSVRIAGGEETQYF
>TRBJ1-2|-|TRBV11-2|-
TGTGCCAGCAGCAACCGGGAGAACTATGGCTACACCTTC
CASSNRENYGYTF
>TRBJ1-1|-|TRBV12-3/TRBV12-4|-
TGTGCCAGCATTAAACACCGGAACACTGAAGCTTTCTTT
CASIKHRNTEAFF
>TRBJ2-1|TRBD2|TRBV4-3|-
TGCGCCAGCAGCCGTTCAGAGGTAGCGGGTAGGAATGAGCAGTTCTTC
CASSRSEVAGRNEQFF
>TRBJ2-1|-|TRBV21-1|-
TGTGCCAGCAGCCTCGGGGGGAGGGACTACAATGAGCAGTTCTTC
CASSLGGRDYNEQFF
>TRBJ2-5|TRBD2|TRBV2|-
TGTGCCAGCAGTGAAGCGGGCCTAGCGGCAGAGACCCAGTACTTC
CASSEAGLAAETQYF
>TRBJ2-7|TRBD1|TRBV5-4|-
TGTGCCAGCAGCCCGGGACAGGGAAGATTTACCTACGAGCAGTACTTC
CASSPGQGRFTYEQYF
>TRBJ1-4|TRBD1|TRBV6-6|-
TGTGCCAGCAGTCACAGGGGAGGTAATGAAAAACTGTTTTTT
CASSHRGGNEKLFF
>TRBJ2-7|-|TRBV18|-
TGTGCCAGCTCACCAGAGTCCTACGAGCAGTACTTC
CASSPESYEQYF
>TRBJ1-1|-|TRBV12-5|-
TGTGCTAGTGGTTTGGCGGCGGGGGGTTTAGGGACTGAAGCTTTCTTT
CASGLAAGGLGTEAFF
>TRBJ2-1|TRBD2|TRBV2|-
TGTGCCAGCAGTGTAACGGGAGGGCCGGGGAATGAGCAGTTCTTC
CASSVTGGPGNEQFF
>TRBJ1-1|-|TRBV19|few
TGTGCCACACGTAACAGGGCGAACACTGAAGCTTTCTTT
CATRNRANTEAFF
>TRBJ1-1|-|TRBV6-2/TRBV6-3|-
TGTGCCAGCAGCCCCATGCCCCCCGGGGTCGCGAACACTGAAGCTTTCTTT
CASSPMPPGVANTEAFF
>TRBJ2-7|TRBD2|TRBV6-2/TRBV6-3|-
TGTGCCAGCAGTTACTCGAGACTAGCAGAGGAGCAGTACTTC
CASSYSRLAEEQYF